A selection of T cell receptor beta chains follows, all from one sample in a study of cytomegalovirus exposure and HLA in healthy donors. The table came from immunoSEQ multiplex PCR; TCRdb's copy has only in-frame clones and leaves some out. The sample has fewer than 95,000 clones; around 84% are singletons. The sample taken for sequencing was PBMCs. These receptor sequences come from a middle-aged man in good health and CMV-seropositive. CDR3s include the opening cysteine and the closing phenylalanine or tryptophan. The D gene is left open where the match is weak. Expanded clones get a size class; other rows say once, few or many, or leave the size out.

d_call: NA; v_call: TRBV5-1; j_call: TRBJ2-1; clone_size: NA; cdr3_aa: CASSLVASSYNEQFF; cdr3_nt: TGCGCCAGCAGCTTGGTGGCCAGCTCCTACAATGAGCAGTTCTTC
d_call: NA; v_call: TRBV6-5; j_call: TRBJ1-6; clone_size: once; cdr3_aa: CASRLQAHRGPLHF; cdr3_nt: TGTGCCAGCAGGTTACAGGCCCACCGGGGGCCCCTCCACTTT
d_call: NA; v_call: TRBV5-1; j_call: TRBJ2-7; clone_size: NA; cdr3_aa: CASSLAGASAYEQYF; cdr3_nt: TGCGCCAGCAGCTTGGCCGGCGCTAGCGCCTACGAGCAGTACTTC
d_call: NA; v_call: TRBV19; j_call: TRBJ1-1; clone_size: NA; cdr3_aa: CASSIGTGRGLNTEAFF; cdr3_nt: TGTGCCAGTAGTATTGGTACGGGAAGAGGGTTGAACACTGAAGCTTTCTTT
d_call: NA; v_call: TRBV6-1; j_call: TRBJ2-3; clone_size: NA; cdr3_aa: CASSVQGTGADTQYF; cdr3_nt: TGTGCCAGCAGTGTACAGGGTACTGGGGCAGATACGCAGTATTTT
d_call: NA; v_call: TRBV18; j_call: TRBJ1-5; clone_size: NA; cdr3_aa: CASSQTAAANQPQHF; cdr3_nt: TGTGCCAGCTCCCAGACCGCGGCTGCTAATCAGCCCCAGCATTTT
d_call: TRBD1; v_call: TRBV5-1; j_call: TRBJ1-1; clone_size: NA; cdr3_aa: CASSPTGGRNPNTEAFF; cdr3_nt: TGCGCCAGCAGCCCAACAGGGGGAAGAAACCCGAACACTGAAGCTTTCTTT
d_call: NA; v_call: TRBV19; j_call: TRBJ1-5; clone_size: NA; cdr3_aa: CASGEGQPQHF; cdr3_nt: TGTGCCAGTGGAGAGGGACAGCCCCAGCATTTT
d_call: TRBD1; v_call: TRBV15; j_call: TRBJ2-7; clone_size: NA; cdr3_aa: CATSSPGQGKYEQYF; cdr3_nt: TGTGCCACCAGCAGTCCGGGACAGGGTAAATACGAGCAGTACTTC
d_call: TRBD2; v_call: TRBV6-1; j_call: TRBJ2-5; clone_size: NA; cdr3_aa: CASRSGTSGRETQYF; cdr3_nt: TGTGCCAGCAGATCCGGGACTAGCGGGAGAGAGACCCAGTACTTC
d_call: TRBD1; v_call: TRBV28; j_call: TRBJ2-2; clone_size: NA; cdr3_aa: CASSLPGQRTGELFF; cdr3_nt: TGTGCCAGCAGTTTGCCGGGACAGAGGACCGGGGAGCTGTTTTTT
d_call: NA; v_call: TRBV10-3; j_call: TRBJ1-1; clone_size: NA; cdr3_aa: CAISELSGGAGTEAFF; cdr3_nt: TGTGCCATCAGTGAGCTCTCTGGGGGCGCAGGCACTGAAGCTTTCTTT
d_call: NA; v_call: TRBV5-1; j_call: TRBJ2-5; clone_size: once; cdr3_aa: CASSPQPQGETQYF; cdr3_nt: TGCGCCAGCAGCCCGCAGCCCCAGGGAGAGACCCAGTACTTC
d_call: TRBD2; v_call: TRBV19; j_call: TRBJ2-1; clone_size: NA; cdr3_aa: CASSITSGRAAQFF; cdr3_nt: TGTGCCAGTAGTATTACTAGCGGGAGGGCGGCGCAGTTCTTC
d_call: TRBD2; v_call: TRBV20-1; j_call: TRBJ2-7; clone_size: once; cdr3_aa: CSCLAGREQYF; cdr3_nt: TGCAGCTGTTTAGCGGGACGCGAGCAGTACTTC
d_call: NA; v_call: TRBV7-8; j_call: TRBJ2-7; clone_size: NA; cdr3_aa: CASSLGTAYEQYF; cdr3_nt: TGTGCCAGCAGCTTAGGGACAGCCTACGAGCAGTACTTC
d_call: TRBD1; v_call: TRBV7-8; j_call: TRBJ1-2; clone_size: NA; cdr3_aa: CASSLAAGGLYGYTF; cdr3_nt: TGTGCCAGCAGCTTAGCAGCAGGGGGTTTGTATGGCTACACCTTC
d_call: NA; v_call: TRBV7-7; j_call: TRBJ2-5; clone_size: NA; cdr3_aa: CASSPVSVQETQYF; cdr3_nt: TGTGCTAGCAGCCCCGTGAGTGTTCAAGAGACCCAGTACTTC
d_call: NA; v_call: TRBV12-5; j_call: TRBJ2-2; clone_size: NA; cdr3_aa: CASGLVLPGELFF; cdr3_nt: TGTGCTAGTGGTTTGGTACTCCCCGGGGAGCTGTTTTTT
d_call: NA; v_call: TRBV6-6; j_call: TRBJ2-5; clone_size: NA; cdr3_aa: CASKAPSGETQYF; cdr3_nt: TGTGCCAGCAAAGCGCCTTCGGGGGAGACCCAGTACTTC
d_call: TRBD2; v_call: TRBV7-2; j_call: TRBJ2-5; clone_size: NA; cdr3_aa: CASSPWGGETQYF; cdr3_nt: TGTGCCAGCAGCCCCTGGGGGGGGGAGACCCAGTACTTC
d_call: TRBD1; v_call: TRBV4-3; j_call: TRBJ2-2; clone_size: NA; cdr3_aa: CASSHPGQGGTGELFF; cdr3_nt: TGCGCCAGCAGCCACCCCGGACAGGGTGGCACCGGGGAGCTGTTTTTT
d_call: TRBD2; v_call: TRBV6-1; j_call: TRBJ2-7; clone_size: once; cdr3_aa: CASSVEGLAGLLTYEQYF; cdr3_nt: TGTGCCAGCAGTGTCGAGGGACTAGCGGGCCTTCTAACCTACGAGCAGTACTTC
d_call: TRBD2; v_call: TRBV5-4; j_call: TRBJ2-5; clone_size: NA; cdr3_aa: CASSLDPSGRAGETQYF; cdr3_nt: TGTGCCAGCAGCTTGGATCCTAGCGGGAGGGCCGGTGAGACCCAGTACTTC
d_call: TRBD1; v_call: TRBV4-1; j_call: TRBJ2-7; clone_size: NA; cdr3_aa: CASSQGLGTASYEQYF; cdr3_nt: TGCGCCAGCAGCCAAGGGTTGGGGACAGCGTCCTACGAGCAGTACTTC
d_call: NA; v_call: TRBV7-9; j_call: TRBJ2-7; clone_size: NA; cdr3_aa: CASSPLGGVMIGDEQYF; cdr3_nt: TGTGCCAGCAGCCCCCTAGGAGGTGTCATGATAGGCGACGAGCAGTACTTC
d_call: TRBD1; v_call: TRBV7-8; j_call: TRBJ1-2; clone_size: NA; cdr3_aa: CASSQDTGGGYGYTF; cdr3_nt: TGTGCCAGCAGCCAAGATACAGGGGGCGGCTATGGCTACACCTTC
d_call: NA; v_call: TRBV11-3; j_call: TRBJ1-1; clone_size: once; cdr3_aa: CASSQTGNTEAFF; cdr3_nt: TGTGCCAGCAGCCAGACAGGAAACACTGAAGCTTTCTTT
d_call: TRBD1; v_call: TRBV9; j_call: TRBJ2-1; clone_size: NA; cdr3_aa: CASSVAPGTGGNEQFF; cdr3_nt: TGTGCCAGCAGCGTAGCCCCCGGGACAGGGGGCAATGAGCAGTTCTTC
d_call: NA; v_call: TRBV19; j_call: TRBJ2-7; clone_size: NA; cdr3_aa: CASSHPQTTREQYF; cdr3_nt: TGTGCCAGTAGTCACCCCCAGACGACGAGGGAGCAGTACTTC
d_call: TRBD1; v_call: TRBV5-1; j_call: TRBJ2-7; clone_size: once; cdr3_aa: CASSLRSPQNQGVLAYEQYF; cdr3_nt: TGCGCCAGCAGCTTGCGGTCTCCCCAAAACCAGGGGGTCCTTGCCTACGAGCAGTACTTC
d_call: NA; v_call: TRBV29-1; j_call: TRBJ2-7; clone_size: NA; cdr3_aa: CSVEVNRRPSSYEQYF; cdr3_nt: TGCAGCGTTGAAGTGAACAGGAGACCAAGCTCCTACGAGCAGTACTTC
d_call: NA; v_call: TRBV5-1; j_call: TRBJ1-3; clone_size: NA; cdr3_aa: CASSLGQNSGNTIYF; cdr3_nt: TGCGCCAGCAGCTTGGGACAGAACTCTGGAAACACCATATATTTT
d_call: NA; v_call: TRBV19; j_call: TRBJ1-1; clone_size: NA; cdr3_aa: CASSIVTGTEAFF; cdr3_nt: TGTGCCAGTAGTATAGTTACGGGAACTGAAGCTTTCTTT
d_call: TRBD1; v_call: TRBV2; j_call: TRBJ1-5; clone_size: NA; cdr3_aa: CASSERGTGGEPQHF; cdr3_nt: TGTGCCAGCAGTGAAAGAGGGACAGGGGGGGAGCCCCAGCATTTT
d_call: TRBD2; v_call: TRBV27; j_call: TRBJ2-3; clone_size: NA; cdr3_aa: CASSLRPAGDGQYF; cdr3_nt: TGTGCCAGCAGTTTACGGCCTGCGGGGGATGGGCAGTATTTT
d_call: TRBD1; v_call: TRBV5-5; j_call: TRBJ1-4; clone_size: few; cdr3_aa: CASSPSNRGRLNEKLFF; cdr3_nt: TGTGCCAGCAGCCCGTCGAACAGGGGGCGTCTAAATGAAAAACTGTTTTTT
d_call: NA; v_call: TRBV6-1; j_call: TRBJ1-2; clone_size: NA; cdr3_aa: CASSEGRLGGYTF; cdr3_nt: TGTGCCAGCAGTGAGGGGAGGTTGGGAGGCTACACCTTC
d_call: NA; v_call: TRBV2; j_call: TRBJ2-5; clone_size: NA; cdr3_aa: CASTRGFETQYF; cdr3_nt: TGTGCCAGCACCAGGGGTTTCGAGACCCAGTACTTC
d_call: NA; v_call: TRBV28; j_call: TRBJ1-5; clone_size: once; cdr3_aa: CASSWGGSNQPQHF; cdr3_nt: TGTGCCAGCAGCTGGGGGGGCAGCAATCAGCCCCAGCATTTT
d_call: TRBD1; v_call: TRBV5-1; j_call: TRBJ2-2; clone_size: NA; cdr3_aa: CASSSPGTGGAGELFF; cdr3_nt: TGCGCCAGCAGCTCGCCCGGGACAGGGGGGGCCGGGGAGCTGTTTTTT
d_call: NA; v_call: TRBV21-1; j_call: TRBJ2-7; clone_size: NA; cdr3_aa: CASSTGYEQYF; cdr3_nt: TGTGCCAGCAGCACCGGCTACGAGCAGTACTTC
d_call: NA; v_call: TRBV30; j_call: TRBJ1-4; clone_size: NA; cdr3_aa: CAWSKGQGEKLFF; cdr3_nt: TGTGCCTGGAGTAAGGGTCAGGGTGAAAAACTGTTTTTT
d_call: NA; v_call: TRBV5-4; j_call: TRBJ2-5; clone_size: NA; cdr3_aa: CASSYSGRGETQYF; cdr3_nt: TGTGCCAGCAGTTACTCTGGAAGGGGAGAGACCCAGTACTTC